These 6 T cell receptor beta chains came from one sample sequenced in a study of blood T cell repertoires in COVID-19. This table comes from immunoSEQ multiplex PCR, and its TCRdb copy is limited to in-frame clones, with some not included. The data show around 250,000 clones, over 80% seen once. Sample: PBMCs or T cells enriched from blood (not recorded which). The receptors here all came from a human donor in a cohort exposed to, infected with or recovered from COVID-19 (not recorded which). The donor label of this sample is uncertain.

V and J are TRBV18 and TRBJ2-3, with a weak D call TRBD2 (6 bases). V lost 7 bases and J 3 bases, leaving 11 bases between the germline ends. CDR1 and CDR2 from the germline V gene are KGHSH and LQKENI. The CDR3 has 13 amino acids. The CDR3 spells CASFTGVTDTQYF. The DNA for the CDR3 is TGTGCCAGCTTCACGGGGGTGACAGATACGCAGTATTTT.

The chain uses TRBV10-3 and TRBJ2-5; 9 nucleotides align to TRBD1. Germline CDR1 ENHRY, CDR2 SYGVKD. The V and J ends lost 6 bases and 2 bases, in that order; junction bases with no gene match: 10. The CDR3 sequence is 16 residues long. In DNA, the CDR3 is TGTGCCATCAGCCCTAACAGGGGGCGGAGACAAGAGACCCAGTACTTC. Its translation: CAISPNRGRRQETQYF.

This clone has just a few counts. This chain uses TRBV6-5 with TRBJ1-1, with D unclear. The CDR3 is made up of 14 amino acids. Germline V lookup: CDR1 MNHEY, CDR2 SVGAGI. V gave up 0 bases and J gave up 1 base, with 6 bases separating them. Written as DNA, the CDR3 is TGTGCCAGCAGTTACTCGTATCGGAACACTGAAGCTTTCTTT. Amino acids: CASSYSYRNTEAFF.

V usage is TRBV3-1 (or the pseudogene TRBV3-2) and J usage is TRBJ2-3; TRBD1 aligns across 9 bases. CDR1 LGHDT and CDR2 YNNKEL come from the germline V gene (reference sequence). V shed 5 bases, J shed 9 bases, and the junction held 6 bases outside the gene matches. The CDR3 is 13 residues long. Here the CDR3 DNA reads TGTGCCAGCAGCGACTCACAGGGGGCAACGCAGTATTTT. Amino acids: CASSDSQGATQYF.

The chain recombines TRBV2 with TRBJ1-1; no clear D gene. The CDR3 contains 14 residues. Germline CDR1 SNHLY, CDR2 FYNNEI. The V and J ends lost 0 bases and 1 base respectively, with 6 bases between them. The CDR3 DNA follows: TGTGCCAGCAGTGAAGCTTGGAGGAACACTGAAGCTTTCTTT. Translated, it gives CASSEAWRNTEAFF.

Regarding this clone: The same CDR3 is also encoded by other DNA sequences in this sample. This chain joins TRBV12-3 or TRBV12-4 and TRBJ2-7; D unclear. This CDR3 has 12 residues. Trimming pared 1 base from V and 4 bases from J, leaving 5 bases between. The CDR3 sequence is CASSLGLYEQYF. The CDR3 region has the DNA TGTGCCAGCAGTTTAGGGCTGTACGAGCAGTACTTC.